This T cell receptor (beta chain) stems from a study of blood T cell repertoires in COVID-19. Study-level information: Spain, Italy and the United States supplied samples that represented acute and convalescent COVID-19. T cells, B-cell-depleted T cells, or PBMCs provided the cDNA or gDNA that served as material.

Per the study methods: The authors estimated nucleated cell counts from reference gene primer amplification. Only in-frame clones appear in the TCRdb table, and some are missing; sequencing was by immunoSEQ multiplex PCR. V and J calls and clone size follow that table, whereas D and trimming were derived from the DNA. The sample includes about 120,000 clones, more than 80% seen only once; the top ten take about 4.5%. Unmatched junction bases numbered 11, after V lost 0 bases and J lost 0 bases. This CDR3 comprises 19 residues. The germline V gene encodes CDR1 MRHNA and CDR2 SNTAGT. Material for sequencing was peripheral blood. The receptor was isolated from a man aged 35 to 55 with acute or convalescent COVID-19. V and J are TRBV6-4 and TRBJ2-7, with 10 bases fitting TRBD1. The CDR3 DNA sequence: TGTGCCAGCAGTGACTCAGTCGGGACAGGGGTGTCGTGCTCCTACGAGCAGTACTTC. Amino acid sequence: CASSDSVGTGVSCSYEQYF.